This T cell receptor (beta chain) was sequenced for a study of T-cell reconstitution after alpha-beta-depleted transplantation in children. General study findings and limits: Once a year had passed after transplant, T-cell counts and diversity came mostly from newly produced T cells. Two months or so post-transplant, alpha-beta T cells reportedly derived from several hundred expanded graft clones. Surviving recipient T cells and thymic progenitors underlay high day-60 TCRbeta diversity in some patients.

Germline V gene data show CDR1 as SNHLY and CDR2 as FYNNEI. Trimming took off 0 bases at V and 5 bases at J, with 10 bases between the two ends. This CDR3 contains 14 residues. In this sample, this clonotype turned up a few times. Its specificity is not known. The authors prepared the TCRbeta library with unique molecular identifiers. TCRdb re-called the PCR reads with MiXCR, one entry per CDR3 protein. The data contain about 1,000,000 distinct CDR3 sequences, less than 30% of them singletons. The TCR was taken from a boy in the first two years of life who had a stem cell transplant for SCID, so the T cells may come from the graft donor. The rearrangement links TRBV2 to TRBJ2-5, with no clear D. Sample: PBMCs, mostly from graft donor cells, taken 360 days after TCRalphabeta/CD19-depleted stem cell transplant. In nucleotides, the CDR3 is TGTGCCAGCAGTGAAGCTAGCTTCGGGGAGACCCAGTACTTC. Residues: CASSEASFGETQYF. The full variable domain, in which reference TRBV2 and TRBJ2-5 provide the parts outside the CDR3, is EPEVTQTPSHQVTQMGQEVILRCVPISNHLYFYWYRQILGQKVEFLVSFYNNEISEKSEIFDDQFSVERPDGSNFTLKIRSTKLEDSAMYFCASSEASFGETQYFGPGTRLLVL.